This TCR beta chain was captured in a study of cytotoxic CD8 clonotypes in ibrutinib-treated CLL. The germline gives CDR1 SGHTA, CDR2 FQGNSA. The germline V and J ends were trimmed by 2 bases and 3 bases, with 7 bases remaining between them. CDR3 size: 14 residues. The repertoire was sequenced with immunoSEQ multiplex PCR; TCRdb's copy has only in-frame clones and lacks some. The repertoire holds approximately 190,000 clones, with around 75% as singletons. Findings and caveats of the study: The clonality went up when patients responded to ibrutinib and dropped back toward baseline at progression.

On this clone: Its antigen is not known.

The sequenced sample was PBMCs, obtained after 12 months of ibrutinib treatment. The V gene is TRBV7-2, the J gene TRBJ2-2; D is undetermined. The sequence was collected from a human donor with chronic lymphocytic leukemia. CDR3 nucleotide sequence: TGTGCCAGCAGCTTATCAGGCTACACCGGGGAGCTGTTTTTT. Translated: CASSLSGYTGELFF.